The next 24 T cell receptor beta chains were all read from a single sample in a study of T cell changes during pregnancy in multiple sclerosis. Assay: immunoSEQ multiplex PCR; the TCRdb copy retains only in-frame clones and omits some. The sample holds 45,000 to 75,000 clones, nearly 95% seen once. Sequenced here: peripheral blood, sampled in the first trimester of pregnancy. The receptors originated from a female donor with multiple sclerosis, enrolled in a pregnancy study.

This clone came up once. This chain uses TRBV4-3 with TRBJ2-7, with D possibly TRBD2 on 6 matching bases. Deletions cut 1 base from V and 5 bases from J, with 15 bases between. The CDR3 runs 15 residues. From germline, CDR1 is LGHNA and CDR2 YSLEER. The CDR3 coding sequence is TGCGCCAGCAGCCAAGGGTGGAGGGGCAGCGACGAGCAGTACTTC. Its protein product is CASSQGWRGSDEQYF.

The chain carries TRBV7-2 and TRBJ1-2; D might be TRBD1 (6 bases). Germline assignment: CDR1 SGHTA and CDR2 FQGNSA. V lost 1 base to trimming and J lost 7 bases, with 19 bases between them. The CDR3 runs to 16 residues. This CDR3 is CASSLVFRRGASGYTF. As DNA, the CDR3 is TGTGCCAGCAGCTTAGTTTTTAGGCGGGGGGCGAGTGGCTACACCTTC.

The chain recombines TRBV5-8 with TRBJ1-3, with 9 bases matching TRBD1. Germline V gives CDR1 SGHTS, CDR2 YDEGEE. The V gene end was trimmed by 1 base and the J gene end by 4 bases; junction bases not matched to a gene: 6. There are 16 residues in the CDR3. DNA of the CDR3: TGTGCCAGCAGCTTGTCAAGGACAGGGGTCGGAAACACCATATATTTT. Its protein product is CASSLSRTGVGNTIYF.

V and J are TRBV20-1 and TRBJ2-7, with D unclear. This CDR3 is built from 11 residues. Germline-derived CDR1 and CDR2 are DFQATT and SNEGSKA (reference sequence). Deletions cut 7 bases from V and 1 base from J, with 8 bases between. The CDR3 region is CSGENSYEQYF. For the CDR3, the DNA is TGCAGTGGAGAAAATTCCTACGAGCAGTACTTC.

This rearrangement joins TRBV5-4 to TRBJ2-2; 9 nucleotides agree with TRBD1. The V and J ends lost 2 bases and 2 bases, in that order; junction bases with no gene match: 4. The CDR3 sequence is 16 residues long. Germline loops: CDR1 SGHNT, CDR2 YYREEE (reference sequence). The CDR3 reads CASSFGQGRNTGELFF. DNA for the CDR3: TGTGCCAGCAGCTTCGGACAGGGGCGTAACACCGGGGAGCTGTTTTTT. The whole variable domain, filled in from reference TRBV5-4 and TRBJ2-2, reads ETGVTQSPTHLIKTRGQQVTLRCSSQSGHNTVSWYQQALGQGPQFIFQYYREEENGRGNFPPRFSGLQFPNYSSELNVNALELDDSALYLCASSFGQGRNTGELFFGEGSRLTVL.

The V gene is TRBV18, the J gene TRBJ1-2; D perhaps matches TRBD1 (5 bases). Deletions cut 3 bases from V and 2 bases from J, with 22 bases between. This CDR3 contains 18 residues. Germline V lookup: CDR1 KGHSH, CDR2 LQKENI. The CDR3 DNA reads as TGTGCCAGCTCACCGTCTCCTCCCTCAGGGCTAGGAAACTATGGCTACACCTTC. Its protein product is CASSPSPPSGLGNYGYTF.

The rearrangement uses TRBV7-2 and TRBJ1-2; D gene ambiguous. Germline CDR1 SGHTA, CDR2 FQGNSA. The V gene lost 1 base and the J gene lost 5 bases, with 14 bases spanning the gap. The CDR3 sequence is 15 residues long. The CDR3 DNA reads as TGTGCCAGCAGCTTAGTTCGGGGTGTAGGATATGGCTACACCTTC. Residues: CASSLVRGVGYGYTF.

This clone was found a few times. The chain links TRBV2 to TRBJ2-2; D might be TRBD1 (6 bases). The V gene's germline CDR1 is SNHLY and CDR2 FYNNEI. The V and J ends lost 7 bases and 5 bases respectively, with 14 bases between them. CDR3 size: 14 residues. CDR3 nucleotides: TGTGCCAGCATAGTCAGGGGTGGTACCGGGGAGCTGTTTTTT. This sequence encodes CASIVRGGTGELFF.

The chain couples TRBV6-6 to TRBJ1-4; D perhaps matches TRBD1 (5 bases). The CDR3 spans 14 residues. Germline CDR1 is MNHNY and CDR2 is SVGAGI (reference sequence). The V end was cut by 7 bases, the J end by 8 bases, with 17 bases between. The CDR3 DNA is TGTGCCAGCACCAAGCAGGGTTTACGGGAAAAACTGTTTTTT. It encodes CASTKQGLREKLFF.

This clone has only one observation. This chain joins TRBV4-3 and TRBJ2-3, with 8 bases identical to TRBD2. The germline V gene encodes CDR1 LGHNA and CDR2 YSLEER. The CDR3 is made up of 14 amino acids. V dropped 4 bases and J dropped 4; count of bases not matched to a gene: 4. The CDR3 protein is CASSPTSVSDTQYF. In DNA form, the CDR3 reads TGCGCCAGCAGCCCGACTAGCGTCTCAGATACGCAGTATTTT.

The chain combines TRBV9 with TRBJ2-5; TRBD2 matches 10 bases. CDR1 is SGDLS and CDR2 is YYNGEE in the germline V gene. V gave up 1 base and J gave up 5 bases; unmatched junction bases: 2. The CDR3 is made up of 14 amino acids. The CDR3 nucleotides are TGTGCCAGCAGCGTACTAGCGGGGGATGAGACCCAGTACTTC. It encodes CASSVLAGDETQYF.

The CDR3 protein is CASSLTWTGGMNTEAFF. CDR3 nucleotides: TGTGCCAGCAGCTTAACCTGGACAGGGGGCATGAACACTGAAGCTTTCTTT. This rearrangement joins TRBV7-6 to TRBJ1-1, with 11 bases identical to TRBD1. After removal of 2 bases from V and 0 bases from J, the junction contained 5 bases not matched to a gene. CDR3 length: 17 amino acids. Per the germline V gene, CDR1 is SGHVS and CDR2 is FNYEAQ.

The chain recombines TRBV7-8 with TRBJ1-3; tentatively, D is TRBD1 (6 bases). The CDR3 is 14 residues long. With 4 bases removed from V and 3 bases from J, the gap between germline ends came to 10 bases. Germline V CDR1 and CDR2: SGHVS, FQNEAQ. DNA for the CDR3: TGTGCCAGCAGCTCAGGGGAGAGTGGAAACACCATATATTTT. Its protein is CASSSGESGNTIYF.

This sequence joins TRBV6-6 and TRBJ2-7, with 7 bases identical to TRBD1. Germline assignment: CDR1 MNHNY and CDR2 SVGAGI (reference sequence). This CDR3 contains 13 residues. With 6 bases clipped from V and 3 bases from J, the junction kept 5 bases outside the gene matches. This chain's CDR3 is CASSRGQFYEQYF. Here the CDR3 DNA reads TGTGCCAGCAGCCGGGGACAGTTCTACGAGCAGTACTTC.

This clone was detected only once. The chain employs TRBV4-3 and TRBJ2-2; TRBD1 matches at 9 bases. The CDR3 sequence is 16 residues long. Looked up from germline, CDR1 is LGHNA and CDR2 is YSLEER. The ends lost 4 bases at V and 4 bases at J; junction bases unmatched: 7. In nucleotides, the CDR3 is TGCGCCAGCAGCCCCCACAGGGGGCCTGGCACCGGGGAGCTGTTTTTT. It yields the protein CASSPHRGPGTGELFF.

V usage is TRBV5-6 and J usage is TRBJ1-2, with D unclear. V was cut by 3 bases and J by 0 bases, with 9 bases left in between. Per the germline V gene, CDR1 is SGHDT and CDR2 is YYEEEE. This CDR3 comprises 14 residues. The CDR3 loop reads CASSSAGTNYGYTF. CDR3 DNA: TGTGCCAGCAGCTCCGCCGGGACTAACTATGGCTACACCTTC.

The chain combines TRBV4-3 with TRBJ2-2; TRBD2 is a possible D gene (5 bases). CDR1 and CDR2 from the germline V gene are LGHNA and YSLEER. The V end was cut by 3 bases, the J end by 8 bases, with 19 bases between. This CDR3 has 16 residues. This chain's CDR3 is CASSHGSDSTPGELFF. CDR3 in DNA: TGCGCCAGCAGCCATGGATCGGACTCTACCCCGGGGGAGCTGTTTTTT.

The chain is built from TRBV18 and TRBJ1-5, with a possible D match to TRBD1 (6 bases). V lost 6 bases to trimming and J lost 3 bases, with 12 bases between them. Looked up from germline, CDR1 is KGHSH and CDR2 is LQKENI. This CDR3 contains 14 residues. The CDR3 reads CASSQTGLNQPQHF. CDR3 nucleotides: TGTGCCAGCTCCCAGACAGGACTCAATCAGCCCCAGCATTTT.

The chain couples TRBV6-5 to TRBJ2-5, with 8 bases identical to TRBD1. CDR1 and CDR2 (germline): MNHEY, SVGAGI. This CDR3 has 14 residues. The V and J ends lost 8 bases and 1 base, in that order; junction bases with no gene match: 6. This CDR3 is CASAQGQAQETQYF. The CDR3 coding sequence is TGTGCCAGCGCCCAGGGACAGGCCCAAGAGACCCAGTACTTC.

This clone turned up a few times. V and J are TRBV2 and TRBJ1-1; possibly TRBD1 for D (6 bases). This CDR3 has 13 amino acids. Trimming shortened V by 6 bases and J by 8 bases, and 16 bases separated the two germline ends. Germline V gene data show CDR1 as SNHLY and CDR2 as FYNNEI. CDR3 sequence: CASSGHWTEEAFF. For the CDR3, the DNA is TGTGCCAGCAGCGGGCACTGGACAGAGGAAGCTTTCTTT.

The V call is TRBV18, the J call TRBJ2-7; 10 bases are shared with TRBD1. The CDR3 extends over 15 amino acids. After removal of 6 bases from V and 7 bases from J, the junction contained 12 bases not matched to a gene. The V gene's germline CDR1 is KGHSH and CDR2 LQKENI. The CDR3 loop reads CASSMGDRGLEEQYF. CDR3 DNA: TGTGCCAGCTCTATGGGGGACAGGGGATTGGAAGAGCAGTACTTC.

The CDR3 nucleotides are TGTGCCAGCAGTACGGGACTAAAATACAATGAGCAGTTCTTC. Encoded protein: CASSTGLKYNEQFF. The chain is built from TRBV7-2 and TRBJ2-1, with 7 bases identical to TRBD2. Germline V CDR1 and CDR2: SGHTA, FQGNSA. The length of the CDR3 is 14 residues. V was clipped by 6 bases and J by 4 bases; unmatched bases: 6.

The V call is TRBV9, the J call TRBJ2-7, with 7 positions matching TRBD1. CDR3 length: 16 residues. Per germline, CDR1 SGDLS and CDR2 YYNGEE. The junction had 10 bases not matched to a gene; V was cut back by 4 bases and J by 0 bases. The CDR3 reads CASSPMDRRHSYEQYF. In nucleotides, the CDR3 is TGTGCCAGCAGCCCAATGGACAGGAGGCACTCCTACGAGCAGTACTTC.

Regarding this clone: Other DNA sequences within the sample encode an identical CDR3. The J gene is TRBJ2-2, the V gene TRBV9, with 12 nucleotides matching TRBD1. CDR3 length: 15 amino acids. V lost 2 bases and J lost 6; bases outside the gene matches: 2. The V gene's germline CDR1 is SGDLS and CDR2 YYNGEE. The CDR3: CASSVGQGASGELFF. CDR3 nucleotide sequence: TGTGCCAGCAGCGTGGGACAGGGGGCGTCCGGGGAGCTGTTTTTT.